Detailed here is one T cell receptor beta chain. The antigen is undetermined. Findings and limits, study-wide: Greatest tumor Treg TCR overlap was with tumor naive CD4+ cells. The larger-cohort validation was restricted to a single TCR beta V-J rearrangement rather than whole repertoires.

Treg sorting used a CD4+CD25+CD127-/low gate. Germline V gene data show CDR1 as SGHAT and CDR2 as FQNNGV. CDR3 size: 14 residues. With V trimmed by 6 bases and J by 4 bases, 7 bases remained unmatched. Constant-region reverse primers amplified full-length variable regions, followed by semi-nested Nested Universal Primer A PCR. TCRdb redid the calling of the 5' RACE reads with MiXCR, one entry per CDR3 protein. The table has around 9,600 distinct CDR3 sequences, around 34% seen once. This receptor was identified in a female donor with breast cancer. Sequenced input: Tregs sorted from blood. The chain has TRBV11-2 and TRBJ1-2; 8 positions match TRBD1. The CDR3 region is CASRPAGGSYGYTF. The CDR3 nucleotides are TGTGCCAGCAGGCCCGCAGGGGGCAGCTATGGCTACACCTTC.